Detailed here is one TCR beta chain. The CDR3 runs to 15 residues. Looked up from germline, CDR1 is KGHSH and CDR2 is LQKENI. Losses at the gene ends were 5 bases for V and 2 bases for J; bases not matched to a gene: 7. Clones were read by immunoSEQ multiplex PCR, and TCRdb kept only the in-frame ones, dropping some. The profile shows approximately 75,000 clones, approximately 86% of them singletons. This record comes from a study of blood T cell repertoires in COVID-19. Study-level information: COVID-19 samples, acute and convalescent, were from the United States, Italy and Spain. The analysed material was cDNA or gDNA that came from T cells, B-cell-depleted T cells, or PBMCs.

This chain joins TRBV18 and TRBJ2-5, with 8 bases that match TRBD2. The clonotype originates from a man aged 45-65 years with acute or convalescent COVID-19. Sequencing was performed on peripheral blood. CDR3 sequence reads: CASSAEAGEQETQYF. CDR3 DNA sequence: TGTGCCAGCTCAGCGGAAGCGGGGGAGCAAGAGACCCAGTACTTC.